This entry features one T cell receptor (beta chain) sequence. These data originate in a study of shared clonotypes between healthy human individuals. The study enrolled healthy HIV-negative adults without recent acute infections or vaccinations as donors. Clones were sequenced by immunoSEQ multiplex PCR, and TCRdb holds only the in-frame ones, with some missing. The sample consists of 2 million to 2.5 million clones, 92% of them appearing once. CDR3 length: 16 amino acids. J was trimmed by 9 bases and V by 5 bases; bases with no gene match: 16. The germline gives CDR1 SGHTA, CDR2 FQGNSA. The sequencing sample was made of naive CD4+ T cells from PBMCs. The subset is: CD45RA+ positively selected. The chain is built from TRBV7-2 and TRBJ2-1; 7 bases are shared with TRBD2. The sequence was obtained from a man younger than 30 in good health. Some clones in this sample may be carry-over from other donors' samples. The CDR3: CASSLSGLEVWGEQFF. The CDR3 nucleotides are TGTGCCAGCAGCCTCTCAGGACTAGAAGTTTGGGGTGAGCAGTTCTTC.